The clone carrying this T cell receptor beta chain has a count of ten or more. This sample is drawn from a study of kidney transplant recipient with SARS-CoV-2 infection. One entry per CDR3 protein, called by TCRdb with MiXCR from the reads. The top ten hold about 7% of the sample, which has fewer than 250,000 distinct CDR3 sequences, 29% seen once. The CDR3 sequence is 12 residues long. In germline, CDR1 is MNHEY, CDR2 SVGAGI. The material was a blood sample, obtained at baseline and around day 110 from a kidney transplant recipient. V and J are TRBV6-5 and TRBJ1-3; D is unresolved. This TCR came from a male patient aged 25-45 years who had COVID-19 and was a kidney transplant recipient. Some of the T cells may derive from the graft donor. This CDR3 reads CTSRAPGNTIYF. The DNA for the CDR3 is TGTACTTCCCGGGCCCCTGGAAACACCATATATTTT.